Below are 18 T cell receptor beta chains sequenced from a single sample in a study of cytomegalovirus exposure and HLA in healthy donors. The study ran its PCR with 60 Vbeta and 13 Jbeta primers. TCRdb keeps only in-frame clones here, not all; method: immunoSEQ multiplex PCR. The sample includes under 200,000 clones, 75% to 90% of them seen just once. Source material: PBMCs. All receptors come from a woman aged 50 to 65 in good health and CMV-seropositive.

The rearrangement joins TRBV5-4 to TRBJ2-1, with D unresolved. Germline V gives CDR1 SGHNT, CDR2 YYREEE (reference sequence). V dropped 2 bases and J dropped 8 bases, with 11 bases sitting between them. The length of the CDR3 is 13 residues. The CDR3 reads CASSFTLADEQFF. CDR3 nucleotide sequence: TGTGCCAGCAGCTTTACCTTAGCTGATGAGCAGTTCTTC. Complete variable domain (other parts from reference TRBV5-4 and TRBJ2-1): ETGVTQSPTHLIKTRGQQVTLRCSSQSGHNTVSWYQQALGQGPQFIFQYYREEENGRGNFPPRFSGLQFPNYSSELNVNALELDDSALYLCASSFTLADEQFFGPGTRLTVL.

The J gene is TRBJ1-4, the V gene TRBV6-5, with D unclear. Trimming removed 10 bases from V and 4 bases from J, with 4 bases in between. Germline V gene sequence: CDR1 MNHEY, CDR2 SVGAGI. The CDR3 has 10 residues. CDR3 loop: CATVNEKLFF. CDR3 coding DNA: TGTGCCACCGTTAATGAAAAACTGTTTTTT.

The chain is built from TRBV20-1 and TRBJ1-5, with no clear D. Germline V gene sequence: CDR1 DFQATT, CDR2 SNEGSKA (reference sequence). The CDR3 consists of 8 residues. V lost 8 bases, J lost 9 bases, and 5 bases lay in between. This CDR3 reads CSISPQHF. The CDR3 DNA reads as TGCAGTATATCGCCCCAGCATTTT.

The chain couples TRBV5-1 to TRBJ1-2, with D perhaps matching TRBD1 (5 bases). The V end was cut by 0 bases, the J end by 2 bases, with 20 bases between. CDR3 length: 18 residues. Germline V gene lookup returns CDR1 SGHRS and CDR2 YFSETQ. DNA of the CDR3: TGCGCCAGCAGCTTGGATACTCAGGGCACGGATTGGAACTATGGCTACACCTTC. It is translated as CASSLDTQGTDWNYGYTF.

The V gene is TRBV28, the J gene TRBJ2-1; 11 bases agree with TRBD2. CDR1 is MDHEN and CDR2 is SYDVKM in the germline V gene. There are 14 residues in the CDR3. The J segment lost 15 bases and the V segment lost 6 bases, leaving 13 bases of the junction unmatched. This CDR3 is CASSPLEGTSGGFF. CDR3 bases: TGTGCCAGCAGCCCACTCGAAGGGACTAGCGGAGGGTTCTTC.

Written as DNA, the CDR3 is TGCGCCAGCAGCCAAGTAGTCAACACCGGGGAGCTGTTTTTT. Its protein is CASSQVVNTGELFF. This chain links TRBV4-3 with TRBJ2-2; D gene unclear. The CDR3 has 14 residues. CDR1 is LGHNA and CDR2 is YSLEER in the germline V gene. V gave up 1 base and J gave up 2 bases, with 5 bases separating them.

This sequence joins TRBV4-3 and TRBJ2-3, with 8 bases identical to TRBD2. Germline V gene lookup returns CDR1 LGHNA and CDR2 YSLEER. J was trimmed by 5 bases and V by 4 bases; bases with no gene match: 5. The CDR3 has 14 amino acids. CDR3 sequence reads: CASSPGGPGDTQYF. The CDR3 nucleotides read TGCGCCAGCAGCCCGGGGGGGCCCGGAGATACGCAGTATTTT.

The gene calls are TRBV6-6 and TRBJ2-7, with TRBD1 identical over 7 bases. The germline CDR1 and CDR2 sequences are MNHNY and SVGAGI (reference sequence). V lost 5 bases to trimming and J lost 2 bases; unmatched junction nucleotides: 6. This CDR3 comprises 14 residues. In nucleotides, the CDR3 is TGTGCCAGCAGTATGATTAGGGGGCCCTACGAGCAGTACTTC. Protein product: CASSMIRGPYEQYF.

This clone occurred a few times. This chain uses TRBV7-9 with TRBJ1-1; 7 nucleotides agree with TRBD1. Germline CDR1 SEHNR, CDR2 FQNEAQ (reference sequence). The CDR3 extends over 14 amino acids. V trimming: 3 bases; J trimming: 10 bases; junction bases outside the gene matches: 11. The CDR3 coding sequence is TGTGCCAGCAGCTTGCGGACAGGTGATATCACAGCTTTCTTT. It encodes CASSLRTGDITAFF.

DNA for the CDR3: TGTGCCAGTAGCCTACAGGGAGCCACTGAAGCTTTCTTT. Protein product: CASSLQGATEAFF. This rearrangement joins TRBV19 to TRBJ1-1; the D gene is possibly TRBD1 (6 bases). Trimming cost V 6 bases and J 4 bases, with 12 bases left between them. The CDR3 length is 13 residues. The germline V gene encodes CDR1 LNHDA and CDR2 SQIVND (reference sequence).

The chain employs TRBV5-4 and TRBJ1-3, with a possible D match to TRBD1 (6 bases). Trimming shortened V by 3 bases and J by 2 bases, and 21 bases separated the two germline ends. Germline CDR1 SGHNT, CDR2 YYREEE (reference sequence). The CDR3 totals 18 residues. CDR3 sequence: CASSSKIQGNSPGNTIYF. The CDR3 nucleotides are TGTGCCAGCAGCTCGAAAATACAGGGTAATAGTCCTGGAAACACCATATATTTT.

With regard to this clone: One end of the junction does not line up with germline, which may come from a read error. The chain has TRBV4-1 and TRBJ2-2, with a weak D call TRBD1 (5 bases). The germline V gene has CDR1 MGHRA and CDR2 YSYEKL. The CDR3 spans 16 residues. The CDR3 DNA reads TGTGCCAGCAGCCAAGGTTACAGGATCGGAACCGGGGAGCTGTTTTTT. The encoded protein is CASSQGYRIGTGELFF.

This chain joins TRBV6-6 and TRBJ1-6, with unresolved D. Germline V CDR1 and CDR2: MNHNY, SVGAGI (reference sequence). The CDR3 sequence is 14 residues long. V was trimmed by 2 bases and J by 8 bases, leaving 10 bases between them. CDR3 amino acids: CASSYRGGDSPLHF. For the CDR3, the DNA is TGTGCCAGCAGTTACCGGGGTGGGGATTCACCCCTCCACTTT.

J is TRBJ2-2 and V is TRBV10-3; 8 nucleotides agree with TRBD2. Germline V gene lookup returns CDR1 ENHRY and CDR2 SYGVKD. J was trimmed by 5 bases and V by 2 bases; bases with no gene match: 10. This CDR3 has 17 residues. The CDR3 is CAISEPERRGDTGELFF. As DNA, the CDR3 is TGTGCCATCAGTGAGCCGGAACGGCGGGGGGATACCGGGGAGCTGTTTTTT.

The rearrangement uses TRBV5-5 and TRBJ1-3, with TRBD1 as a possible D gene (5 bases). Germline V lookup: CDR1 SGHKS, CDR2 YYEKEE (reference sequence). The CDR3 loop spans 18 amino acids. V dropped 1 base and J dropped 2 bases, with 19 bases sitting between them. CDR3 amino acids: CASSLRMGGMIAGNTIYF. CDR3 in DNA: TGTGCCAGCAGCTTGAGGATGGGGGGGATGATAGCTGGAAACACCATATATTTT. Supplemented by reference TRBV5-5 and TRBJ1-3, the full variable domain reads DAGVTQSPTHLIKTRGQQVTLRCSPISGHKSVSWYQQVLGQGPQFIFQYYEKEERGRGNFPDRFSARQFPNYSSELNVNALLLGDSALYLCASSLRMGGMIAGNTIYFGEGSWLTVV.

CDR3 nucleotides: TGTGCCAGCAGCTTCCGAACAGGGGGACTATCACCCCTCCACTTT. Its protein is CASSFRTGGLSPLHF. The V gene is TRBV11-1, the J gene TRBJ1-6; TRBD1 matches at 8 bases. The ends lost 3 bases at V and 10 bases at J; junction bases unmatched: 8. Germline loops: CDR1 SGHAT, CDR2 FQDESV (reference sequence). This CDR3 region has 15 residues.

The chain has TRBV5-5 and TRBJ2-3; 8 positions match TRBD2. Germline CDR1 SGHKS, CDR2 YYEKEE (reference sequence). J gave up 0 bases and V 2 bases, and 2 bases lay outside the gene matches. The CDR3 consists of 15 residues. The CDR3 sequence: CASSLAGESTDTQYF. The DNA for the CDR3 is TGTGCCAGCAGCTTAGCGGGGGAAAGCACAGATACGCAGTATTTT.

The chain uses TRBV7-3 and TRBJ2-5, with 10 nucleotides matching TRBD2. CDR3 length equals 15 residues. Trimming removed 5 bases from V and 2 bases from J; junction bases left unmatched: 5. The germline V gene has CDR1 SGHTA and CDR2 FQGTGA. In DNA, the CDR3 is TGTGCCAGCAGCAACCCAGCGGGGGGGCAAGAGACCCAGTACTTC. It yields the protein CASSNPAGGQETQYF.